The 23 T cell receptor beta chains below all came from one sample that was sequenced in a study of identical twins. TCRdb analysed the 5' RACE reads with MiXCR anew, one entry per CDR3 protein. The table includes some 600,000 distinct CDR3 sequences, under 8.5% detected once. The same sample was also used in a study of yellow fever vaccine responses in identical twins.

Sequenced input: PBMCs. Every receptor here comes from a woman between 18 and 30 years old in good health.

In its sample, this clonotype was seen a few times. The CDR3 reads CASSLGWREAEDTQYF. The CDR3, as DNA: TGTGCCAGCAGCTTAGGTTGGCGGGAGGCGGAAGATACGCAGTATTTT. The chain recombines TRBV7-9 with TRBJ2-3; 8 bases fit TRBD2. The CDR3 is 16 residues long. From germline, CDR1 is SEHNR and CDR2 FQNEAQ (reference sequence). After removal of 1 base from V and 5 bases from J, the junction contained 8 bases not matched to a gene.

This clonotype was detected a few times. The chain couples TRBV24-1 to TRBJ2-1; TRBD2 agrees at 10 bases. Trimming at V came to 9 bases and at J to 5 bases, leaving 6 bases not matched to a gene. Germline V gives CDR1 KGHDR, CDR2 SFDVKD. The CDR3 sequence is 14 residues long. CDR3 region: CATGGGTSDNEQFF. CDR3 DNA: TGTGCCACCGGGGGGGGGACTAGCGACAATGAGCAGTTCTTC.

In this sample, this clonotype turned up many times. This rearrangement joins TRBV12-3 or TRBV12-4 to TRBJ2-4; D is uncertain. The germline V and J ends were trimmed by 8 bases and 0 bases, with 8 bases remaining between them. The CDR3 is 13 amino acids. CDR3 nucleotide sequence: TGTGCCAGCCGTGCGGTAGCCAAAAACATTCAGTACTTC. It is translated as CASRAVAKNIQYF.

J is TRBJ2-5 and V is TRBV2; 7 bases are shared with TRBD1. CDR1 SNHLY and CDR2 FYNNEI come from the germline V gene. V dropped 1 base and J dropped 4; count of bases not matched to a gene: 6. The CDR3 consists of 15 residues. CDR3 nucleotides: TGTGCCAGCAGTGAAGGGGGGACAGTTGGAGAGACCCAGTACTTC. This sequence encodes CASSEGGTVGETQYF.

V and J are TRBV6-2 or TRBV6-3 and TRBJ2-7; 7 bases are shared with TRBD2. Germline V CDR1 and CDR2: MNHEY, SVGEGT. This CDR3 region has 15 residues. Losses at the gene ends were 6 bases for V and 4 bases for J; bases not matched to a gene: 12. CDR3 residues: CASRPSGLLNYEQYV. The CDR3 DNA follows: TGTGCCAGCAGGCCCTCGGGACTACTAAATTACGAGCAGTACGTC.

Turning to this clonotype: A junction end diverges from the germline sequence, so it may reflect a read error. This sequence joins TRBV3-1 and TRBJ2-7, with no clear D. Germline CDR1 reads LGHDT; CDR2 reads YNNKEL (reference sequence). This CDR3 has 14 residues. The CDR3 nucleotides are TGTGCCAGCAGCCCCGACCCAAACTCCTACGAGAAGTACTTC. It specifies CASSPDPNSYEKYF.

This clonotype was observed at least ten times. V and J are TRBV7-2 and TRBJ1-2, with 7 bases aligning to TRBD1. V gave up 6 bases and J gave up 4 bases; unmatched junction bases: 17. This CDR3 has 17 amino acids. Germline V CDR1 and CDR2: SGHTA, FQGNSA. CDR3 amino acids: CASRPEDRSTLVYGYTF. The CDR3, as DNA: TGTGCCAGCAGACCAGAGGACAGGTCTACACTAGTCTATGGCTACACCTTC.

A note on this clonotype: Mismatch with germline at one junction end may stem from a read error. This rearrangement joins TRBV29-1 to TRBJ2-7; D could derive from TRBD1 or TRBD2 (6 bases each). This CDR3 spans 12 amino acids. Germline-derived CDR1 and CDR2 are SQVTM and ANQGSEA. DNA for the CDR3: TGCAGCGTCGAAGGGGGAGGCTACGAGCAGTACTTC. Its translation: CSVEGGGYEQYF.

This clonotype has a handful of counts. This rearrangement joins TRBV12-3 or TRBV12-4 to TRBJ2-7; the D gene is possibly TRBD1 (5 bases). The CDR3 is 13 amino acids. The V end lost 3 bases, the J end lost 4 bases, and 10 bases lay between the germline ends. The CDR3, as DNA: TGTGCCAGCAGTTTTAAGGGGCGTTACGAGCAGTACTTC. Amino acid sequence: CASSFKGRYEQYF.

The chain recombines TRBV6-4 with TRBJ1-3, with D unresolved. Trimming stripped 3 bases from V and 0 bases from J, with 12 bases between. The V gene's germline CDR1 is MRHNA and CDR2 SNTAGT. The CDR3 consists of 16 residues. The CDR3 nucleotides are TGTGCCAGCAGTGAGGCCGATCCGCGCTCTGGAAACACCATATATTTT. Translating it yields CASSEADPRSGNTIYF.

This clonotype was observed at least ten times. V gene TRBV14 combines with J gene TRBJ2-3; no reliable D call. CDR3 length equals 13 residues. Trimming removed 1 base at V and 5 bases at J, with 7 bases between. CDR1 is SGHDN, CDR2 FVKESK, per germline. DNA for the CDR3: TGTGCCAGCAGCCAAGTAAAAAGAGATACGCAGTATTTT. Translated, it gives CASSQVKRDTQYF.

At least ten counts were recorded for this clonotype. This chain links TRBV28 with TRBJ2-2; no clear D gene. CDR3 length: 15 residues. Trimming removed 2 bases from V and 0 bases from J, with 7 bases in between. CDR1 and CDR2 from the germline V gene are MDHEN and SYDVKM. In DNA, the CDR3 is TGTGCCAGCAGTTTAGGTCTGCCGAACACCGGGGAGCTGTTTTTT. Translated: CASSLGLPNTGELFF.

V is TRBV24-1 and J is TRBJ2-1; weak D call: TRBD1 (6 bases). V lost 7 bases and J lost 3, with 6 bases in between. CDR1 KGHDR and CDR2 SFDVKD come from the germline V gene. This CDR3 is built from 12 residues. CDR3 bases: TGTGCCACCAGGGACAGCTACAATGAGCAGTTCTTC. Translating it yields CATRDSYNEQFF.

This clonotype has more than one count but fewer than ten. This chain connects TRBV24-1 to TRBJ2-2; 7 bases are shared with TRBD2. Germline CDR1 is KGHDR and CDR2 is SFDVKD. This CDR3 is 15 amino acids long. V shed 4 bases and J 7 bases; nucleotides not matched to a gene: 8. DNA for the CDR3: TGTGCCACCAGTGACCCGAGCGGGAACGTCGGGGAGCTGTTTTTT. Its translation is CATSDPSGNVGELFF.

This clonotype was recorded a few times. The CDR3 here is CASSSGPIKLFF. CDR3 sequence (DNA): TGTGCCAGCAGCTCCGGACCGATCAAACTGTTTTTT. The V gene is TRBV12-3 or TRBV12-4, the J gene TRBJ1-4; D is unresolved. Trimming pared 6 bases from V and 11 bases from J, leaving 13 bases between. CDR3 length: 12 residues.

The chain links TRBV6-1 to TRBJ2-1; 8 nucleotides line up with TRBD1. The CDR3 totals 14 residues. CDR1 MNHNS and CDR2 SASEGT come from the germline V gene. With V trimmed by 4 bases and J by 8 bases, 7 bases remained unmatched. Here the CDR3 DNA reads TGTGCCAGCAGTGGGATGACAGGGGTCGATGAGCAGTTCTTC. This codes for CASSGMTGVDEQFF.

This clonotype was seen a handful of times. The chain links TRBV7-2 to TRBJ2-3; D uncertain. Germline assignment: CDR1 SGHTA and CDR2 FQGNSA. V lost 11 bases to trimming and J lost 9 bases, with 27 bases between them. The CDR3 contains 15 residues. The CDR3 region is CAGAVALGLQQTQYF. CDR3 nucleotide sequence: TGTGCCGGAGCCGTGGCGTTGGGTCTACAGCAGACGCAGTATTTT. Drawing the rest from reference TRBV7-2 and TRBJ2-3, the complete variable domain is GAGVSQSPSNKVTEKGKDVELRCDPISGHTALYWYRQSLGQGLEFLIYFQGNSAPDKSGLPSDRFSAERTGGSVSTLTIQRTQQEDSAVYLCAGAVALGLQQTQYFGPGTRLTVL.

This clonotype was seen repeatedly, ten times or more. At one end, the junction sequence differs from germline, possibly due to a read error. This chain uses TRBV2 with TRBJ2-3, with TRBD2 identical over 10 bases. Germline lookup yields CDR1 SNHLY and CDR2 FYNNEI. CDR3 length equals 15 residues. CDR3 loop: CASSEASGSRDTQYF. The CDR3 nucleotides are TGTGCCAGCAGTGAGGCTAGCGGGAGCAGAGATACGCAGTATTTT.

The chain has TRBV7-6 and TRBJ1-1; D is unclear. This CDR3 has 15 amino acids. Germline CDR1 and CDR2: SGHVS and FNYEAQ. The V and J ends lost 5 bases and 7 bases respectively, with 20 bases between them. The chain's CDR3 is CASSPIFYWDIEAFF. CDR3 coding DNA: TGTGCCAGCAGCCCGATTTTTTACTGGGATATTGAAGCTTTCTTT.

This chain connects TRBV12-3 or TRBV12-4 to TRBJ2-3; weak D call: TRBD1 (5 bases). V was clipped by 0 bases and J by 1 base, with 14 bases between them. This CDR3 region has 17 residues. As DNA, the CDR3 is TGTGCCAGCAGTTTAGCCAGGGTCGATGCGGGCACAGATACGCAGTATTTT. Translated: CASSLARVDAGTDTQYF.

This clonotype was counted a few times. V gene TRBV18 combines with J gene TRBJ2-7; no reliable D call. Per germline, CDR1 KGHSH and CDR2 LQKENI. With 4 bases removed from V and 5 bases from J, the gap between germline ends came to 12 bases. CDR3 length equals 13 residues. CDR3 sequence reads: CASSLTNLDEQYF. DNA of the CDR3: TGTGCCAGCTCACTTACAAACTTGGACGAGCAGTACTTC.

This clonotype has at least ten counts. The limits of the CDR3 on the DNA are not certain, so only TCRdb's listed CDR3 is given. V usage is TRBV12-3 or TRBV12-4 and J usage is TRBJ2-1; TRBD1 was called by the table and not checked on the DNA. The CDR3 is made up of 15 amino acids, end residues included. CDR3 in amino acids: CASSFGSGAIDEQFF.

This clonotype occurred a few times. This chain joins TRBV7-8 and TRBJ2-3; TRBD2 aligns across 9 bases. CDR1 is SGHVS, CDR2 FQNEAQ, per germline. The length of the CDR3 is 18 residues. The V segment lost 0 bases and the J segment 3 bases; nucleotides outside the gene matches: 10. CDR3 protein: CASSLAWVMGLATDTQYF. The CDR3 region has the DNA TGTGCCAGCAGCTTAGCGTGGGTGATGGGACTAGCAACAGATACGCAGTATTTT.